These T cell receptor beta chains were read from a single sample in a study of blood T cell repertoires in COVID-19. The method was immunoSEQ multiplex PCR; TCRdb's version includes in-frame clones alone and lacks a portion of them. The sample lists 100,000 to 150,000 clones; 80% to 90% were seen once. The sequenced sample consisted of peripheral blood. Every receptor here comes from a woman aged 55-75 years with acute or convalescent COVID-19. CDR3s include the opening cysteine and the closing phenylalanine or tryptophan. D genes are given only for firm matches. Clone size appears in some rows only: once, few, many, or a class for an expanded clone.

v_call	j_call	d_call	clone_size	cdr3_nt	cdr3_aa
TRBV28	TRBJ1-1	-	-	TGTGCCAGCAGTTTAGGCAGGGATGAGAGGCCTGAAGCTTTCTTT	CASSLGRDERPEAFF
TRBV27	TRBJ1-4	TRBD1	-	TGTGCCAGCAGTTTAGGGTTAGGGACAGAACTGTTTTTT	CASSLGLGTELFF
TRBV29-1	TRBJ1-2	-	-	TGCAGCGTTGAAGATCGGTCAGGGGCAGGCTATGGCTACACCTTC	CSVEDRSGAGYGYTF
TRBV7-2	TRBJ1-4	TRBD1	-	TGTGCCAGCAGCTACGGACAGGGGGGGGGAAAACTGTTTTTT	CASSYGQGGGKLFF
TRBV5-1	TRBJ2-1	TRBD1	-	TGCGCCAGCAGCCCCACTGGACAGGGACCCTACAATGAGCAGTTCTTC	CASSPTGQGPYNEQFF
TRBV28	TRBJ1-5	-	-	TGTGCCAGCAGTCCCCCGACATGGTATCAGCCCCAGCATTTT	CASSPPTWYQPQHF
TRBV27	TRBJ2-1	-	-	TGTGCCAGCAGTTTAGCGGGAATATATGAGCAGTTCTTC	CASSLAGIYEQFF
TRBV5-1	TRBJ2-2	-	-	TGCGCCAGCAGCTTGGATCAGGGTGACACCGGGGAGCTGTTTTTT	CASSLDQGDTGELFF
TRBV18	TRBJ1-1	-	-	TGTGCCAGCTCACCTCGCGCAGGGCTGGTTCGGAACACTGAAGCTTTCTTT	CASSPRAGLVRNTEAFF
TRBV4-1	TRBJ1-2	-	-	TGCGCCAGCAGCCCGACTGGGGGCAACTATGGCTACACCTTC	CASSPTGGNYGYTF
TRBV27	TRBJ1-5	-	-	TGTGCCAGCAGTTTAGTTGGGAGGGATCAGCCCCAGCATTTT	CASSLVGRDQPQHF
TRBV28	TRBJ1-5	-	few	TGTGCCAGCAGTCTTGGGGGGGGAGATCAGCCCCAGCATTTT	CASSLGGGDQPQHF
TRBV6-1	TRBJ1-2	-	once	TGTGCCAGCAGTGAAGAATCCGGTTACAACTATGGCTACACCTTC	CASSEESGYNYGYTF
TRBV30	TRBJ1-5	-	-	TGTGCCTGGAGTGGAGGTGGCAATCAGCCCCAGCATTTT	CAWSGGGNQPQHF
TRBV6-5	TRBJ2-2	-	-	TGTGCCAGCAGGACCTGGACAGACACCGGGGAGCTGTTTTTT	CASRTWTDTGELFF
TRBV2	TRBJ1-1	-	-	TGTGCCAGCAGTGGGAGACGGGACACTGAAGCTTTCTTT	CASSGRRDTEAFF
TRBV7-2	TRBJ2-2	TRBD2	-	TGTGCCAGCAGCTTTGGGGGACTAGCGGGAGGGGCCGGGGAGCTGTTTTTT	CASSFGGLAGGAGELFF
TRBV11-2	TRBJ2-5	-	-	TGTGCCAGCTCCTCGCAGGGGTCGTCCGAGACCCAGTACTTC	CASSSQGSSETQYF
TRBV29-1	TRBJ1-2	TRBD1	-	TGCAGCGCCGTGGGGGGACAGGGGATAAGCGGCTACACCTTC	CSAVGGQGISGYTF
TRBV30	TRBJ1-1	-	-	TGTGCCTGGAGCGCCCGGGGGGACACTGAAGCTTTCTTT	CAWSARGDTEAFF
TRBV6-5	TRBJ1-6	-	-	TGTGCCAGCAGTTATTGGCAGGTTGATTCACCCCTCCACTTT	CASSYWQVDSPLHF
TRBV5-4	TRBJ2-5	TRBD2	-	TGTGCCAGCAGCCAGGGGACGGGACTAGTGAAAGAGACCCAGTACTTC	CASSQGTGLVKETQYF
TRBV23-1	TRBJ1-4	TRBD1	-	TGCGCCAGCAGCAGACAGGGAACTAATGAAAAACTGTTTTTT	CASSRQGTNEKLFF
TRBV4-2	TRBJ1-1	-	-	TGTGCCAGCAGCCAAGTTATAGGTGGGGGGAAGAACACTGAAGCTTTCTTT	CASSQVIGGGKNTEAFF
TRBV7-9	TRBJ2-7	TRBD2	once	TGTGCCGTCGGGGAGCGGGAGTCCGAGCAGTACTTC	CAVGERESEQYF
TRBV12-3/TRBV12-4	TRBJ2-1	TRBD2	-	TGTGCCAGCGTAGCGGGCGCCTACAATGAGCAGTTCTTC	CASVAGAYNEQFF
TRBV10-1	TRBJ2-1	TRBD2	-	TGCGCCAGCAGTGTCCTAGCGGGAAGCTCCTACAATGAGCAGTTCTTC	CASSVLAGSSYNEQFF
TRBV5-1	TRBJ2-1	-	-	TGCGCCAGCAGCCAGTCCGGGAGTGGCGATGAGCAGTTCTTC	CASSQSGSGDEQFF
TRBV5-1	TRBJ2-5	TRBD2	once	TGCGCCAGCAGCCCGGGACTAGCGGGAGGGTACCAAGAGACCCAGTACTTC	CASSPGLAGGYQETQYF
TRBV19	TRBJ2-4	-	-	TGTGCCAGTAGTTACACCACAGCCAAAAACATTCAGTACTTC	CASSYTTAKNIQYF
TRBV30	TRBJ1-2	TRBD1	-	TGTGCCTGGTGGACAGGGGGTGACTATGGCTACACCTTC	CAWWTGGDYGYTF
TRBV7-8	TRBJ1-2	-	-	TGTGCCAGCAGCTTAGGACAGGTGAATGGCTACACCTTC	CASSLGQVNGYTF
TRBV5-1	TRBJ1-1	-	few	TGCGCCAGCATGCGGGCACCGGGGAACACTGAAGCTTTCTTT	CASMRAPGNTEAFF
TRBV6-5	TRBJ2-5	-	-	TGTGCCAGCAGTTACGGGAGCCTCCGGGAGACCCAGTACTTC	CASSYGSLRETQYF
TRBV10-3	TRBJ1-1	-	-	TGTGCCATCAACCAGAACCCGAACACTGAAGCTTTCTTT	CAINQNPNTEAFF
TRBV5-1	TRBJ1-1	TRBD1	-	TGCGCCAGCAGCTTACAGGGGTTCCCTGAAGCTTTCTTT	CASSLQGFPEAFF
TRBV6-6	TRBJ1-4	TRBD1	once	TGTGCCAGCAGTCGACGACAGGGGGCAACTAATGAAAAACTGTTTTTT	CASSRRQGATNEKLFF
TRBV5-1	TRBJ2-2	-	-	TGCGCCAGCAGCTTGGAAGGAGTCGGGGAGCTGTTTTTT	CASSLEGVGELFF
TRBV19	TRBJ2-7	-	once	TGTGCCAGTAGTATAGAGCGGCCAGGGCCCTACGAGCAGTACTTC	CASSIERPGPYEQYF
TRBV5-4	TRBJ2-7	TRBD2	few	TGTGCCAGCAGACGGCGGGAGGGCCTTCTCTACGAGCAGTACTTC	CASRRREGLLYEQYF
TRBV11-2	TRBJ2-4	TRBD1	-	TGTGCCAGCAGTCCCGAGGGGGCGAGTAGCGCCAAAAACATTCAGTACTTC	CASSPEGASSAKNIQYF
TRBV30	TRBJ2-1	TRBD1	-	TGTGCCTTTGGGGGGACAGGGTCCTCCTACAATGAGCAGTTCTTC	CAFGGTGSSYNEQFF
TRBV5-1	TRBJ2-1	TRBD2	-	TGCGCCAGCAGTATAGCGGGAGGGTCCTACAATGAGCAGTTCTTC	CASSIAGGSYNEQFF
TRBV10-3	TRBJ1-2	-	-	TGTGCCATCACAAGTGAAGCACTCTATGGCTACACCTTC	CAITSEALYGYTF
TRBV9	TRBJ2-1	-	-	TGTGCCAGCAGCGAGACTATTGGATACAATGAGCAGTTCTTC	CASSETIGYNEQFF
TRBV30	TRBJ2-7	-	-	TGTGCCTGGAGTGTACAGGAAGGGGACGAGCAGTACTTC	CAWSVQEGDEQYF
TRBV12-5	TRBJ2-1	-	-	TGTGCTAGTGGTTCGGTCTATAGCGATGAGCAGTTCTTC	CASGSVYSDEQFF
TRBV19	TRBJ1-1	TRBD1	once	TGTGCCAGTAGACCGGACAGGGCGAACACTGAAGCTTTCTTT	CASRPDRANTEAFF
TRBV7-6	TRBJ2-2	TRBD1	-	TGTGCCAGCAGCCCCCGGACAGGGGCGAGGAACACCGGGGAGCTGTTTTTT	CASSPRTGARNTGELFF
TRBV28	TRBJ2-1	-	-	TGTGCCAGCTGCTCTCCGGGACATTACAATGAGCAGTTCTTC	CASCSPGHYNEQFF
TRBV9	TRBJ2-1	-	-	TGTGCCAGCAGCGAGGGGGGGACTACACAGCAGTTCTTC	CASSEGGTTQQFF
TRBV4-1	TRBJ2-1	-	-	TGCGCCAGCAGCCAAGCGGTTGGCCGGGATGAGCAGTTCTTC	CASSQAVGRDEQFF
TRBV10-3	TRBJ1-2	-	-	TGTGCCATCAGGTTACAGGGCACGGATGGCTACACCTTC	CAIRLQGTDGYTF
TRBV28	TRBJ2-1	TRBD1	once	TGTGCCAGCAGACCCGAAGTAGGACAGGGGTCCCGAAGCTCCTACAATGAGCAGTTCTTC	CASRPEVGQGSRSSYNEQFF